This TCR beta chain emerged from a study of T-cell memory formation after mild COVID-19. Study as a whole: For the most part, TCR clusters were specific to one donor. Study-level points and caveats: Contracting clones localized mainly to CM and EM when CD4+ and mainly to EMRA when CD8+. A second wave expanding day 15 to 37 was CD4+-biased; contracting clones were balanced.

Libraries for TCRalpha and TCRbeta carried sample barcodes and unique molecular identifiers via 5'RACE. MiXCR was run by TCRdb on the 5' RACE reads, yielding one entry per CDR3 protein. The sample shows 340,000 or so distinct CDR3 sequences, 10% to 15% of them seen only once. This clonotype was observed at least ten times. Its target is not known. The CDR3 length is 16 residues. Deletions cut 3 bases from V and 3 bases from J, with 17 bases between. CDR1 and CDR2 from the germline V gene are LGHNA and YNFKEQ. What was sequenced was PBMCs or a T cell subset sorted from them (not recorded which). The receptor was isolated from a man younger than 30 who had mild COVID-19 (a few samples of this study predate the infection). Cell type and time point are not known. The V and J genes are TRBV4-2 and TRBJ2-5; maybe TRBD2 (5 bases). DNA of the CDR3: TGTGCCAGCAGCCAGGTGTTAGGGTTCGGGAAAGAGACCCAGTACTTC. Encoded protein: CASSQVLGFGKETQYF.